This T cell receptor (beta chain) was recovered during a study of OX40 agonist ivuxolimab in advanced cancers. Study summary: Intravenous ivuxolimab at 0.01 to 10 mg/kg was given to patients every 2 weeks.

Points from the study as a whole: Within 6 weeks, CD4+ and CD8+ blood T cells expanded clonally at 0.1 to 3.0 mg/kg.

The V gene's germline CDR1 is KGHSH and CDR2 LQKENI. V lost 2 bases and J 3 bases, leaving 10 bases between the germline ends. This CDR3 spans 14 amino acids. Points on this clone: Its antigen is undetermined.

Measured with immunoSEQ multiplex PCR; TCRdb has only the in-frame clones, and not every one. This table has 70,000 to 95,000 clones, around 80% appearing once. The sequence derives from an adult with an advanced solid tumor such as melanoma, head and neck, liver or kidney cancer. Sample: CD4+ or CD8+ T cells sorted from blood, taken in a trial of the OX40 agonist ivuxolimab. The chain couples TRBV18 to TRBJ1-1; D is undetermined. CDR3 loop: CASSPSRTDTEAFF. The CDR3 coding sequence is TGTGCCAGCTCACCAAGCCGGACCGACACTGAAGCTTTCTTT.